One and the same sample provided the 23 T cell receptor beta chains below, sequenced in a study of blood T cell repertoires in COVID-19. Method: immunoSEQ multiplex PCR; TCRdb's copy keeps in-frame clones and lacks some. The profile shows about 120,000 clones, about three quarters of them singletons. The sample consisted of peripheral blood. The receptors come from a woman in her sixties or seventies with acute or convalescent COVID-19.

V is TRBV19 and J is TRBJ2-7; D is possibly TRBD1 (6 bases). Trimming left V 6 bases short and J 3 bases short, with 6 bases between. CDR1 and CDR2 from the germline V gene are LNHDA and SQIVND (reference sequence). The CDR3 extends over 11 amino acids. The CDR3 DNA reads TGTGCCAGTAGGACAGGCTACGAGCAGTACTTC. Its protein is CASRTGYEQYF.

The chain uses TRBV10-1 and TRBJ2-3, with 9 bases fitting TRBD2. The CDR3 totals 16 residues. Germline V CDR1 and CDR2: WNHNN, SYGVQD (reference sequence). V lost 3 bases and J lost 2; bases outside the gene matches: 6. The CDR3 loop is CASSDSGTSPTDTQYF. CDR3 nucleotide sequence: TGCGCCAGCAGTGATTCCGGGACTAGCCCCACAGATACGCAGTATTTT.

This sequence joins TRBV28 and TRBJ2-5; the D is unclear. V was shortened by 6 bases and J by 2 bases, with 19 bases between the two germline ends. Germline V CDR1 and CDR2: MDHEN, SYDVKM. This CDR3 is 16 amino acids long. CDR3: CASSPAVLGYQETQYF. The CDR3 coding sequence is TGTGCCAGCAGCCCGGCCGTGCTAGGTTATCAAGAGACCCAGTACTTC.

Regarding this clone: Different DNA sequences within this sample yield the same CDR3. The chain carries TRBV9 and TRBJ1-5; possibly TRBD1 for D (5 bases). Germline V gene sequence: CDR1 SGDLS, CDR2 YYNGEE. V was pared by 0 bases and J by 3 bases, with 7 bases between. This CDR3 is built from 14 residues. CDR3 sequence reads: CASSVGGFNQPQHF. The DNA of the CDR3 is TGTGCCAGCAGCGTAGGGGGCTTCAATCAGCCCCAGCATTTT.

The chain joins TRBV3-1 (or the pseudogene TRBV3-2) to TRBJ2-2; 8 nucleotides match TRBD2. Per germline, CDR1 LGHDT and CDR2 YNNKEL (reference sequence). The J segment lost 1 base and the V segment lost 1 base, leaving 2 bases of the junction unmatched. The CDR3 is 16 residues long. The CDR3 protein is CASSQVAGKNTGELFF. For the CDR3, the DNA is TGTGCCAGCAGCCAAGTAGCGGGGAAGAACACCGGGGAGCTGTTTTTT.

This chain connects TRBV2 to TRBJ1-5; 7 bases map to TRBD1. The CDR3 is 16 amino acids. Looked up from germline, CDR1 is SNHLY and CDR2 is FYNNEI. V was pared by 5 bases and J by 0 bases, with 7 bases of the junction left unmatched. The CDR3 nucleotides read TGTGCCAGCAGTCCGACAGGGATAAGTAGCAATCAGCCCCAGCATTTT. Amino acid sequence: CASSPTGISSNQPQHF.

This chain links TRBV19 with TRBJ2-7, with a possible D match to TRBD1 (6 bases). Germline V gene sequence: CDR1 LNHDA, CDR2 SQIVND (reference sequence). Trimming pared 3 bases from V and 7 bases from J, leaving 16 bases between. CDR3 length: 14 amino acids. The CDR3 loop reads CASSIYRENGEQYF. The CDR3 nucleotides read TGTGCCAGTAGTATCTACAGGGAAAATGGGGAGCAGTACTTC.

The rearrangement joins TRBV4-3 to TRBJ2-1, with a weak D call TRBD1 (6 bases). The CDR3 spans 13 residues. Germline CDR1 reads LGHNA; CDR2 reads YSLEER. Trimming pared 0 bases from V and 6 bases from J, leaving 6 bases between. The CDR3 DNA follows: TGCGCCAGCAGCCAAGAAGGGGGCAATGAGCAGTTCTTC. Translated, it gives CASSQEGGNEQFF.

In this sample, this clone turned up once. V and J are TRBV6-5 and TRBJ2-7; weak D call: TRBD1 (5 bases). This CDR3 comprises 13 residues. Looked up from germline, CDR1 is MNHEY and CDR2 is SVGAGI. Trimming took off 10 bases at V and 4 bases at J, with 17 bases between the two ends. CDR3 region: CAISPSGLYEQYF. The CDR3 DNA is TGTGCCATCTCCCCCTCAGGGTTGTACGAGCAGTACTTC.

Here the CDR3 DNA reads TGTGCCAGCAGCTTGGATGTCAGGGGATTTCAGTACTTC. Amino acids: CASSLDVRGFQYF. V gene TRBV5-5 combines with J gene TRBJ2-4; maybe TRBD1 (6 bases). Germline CDR1 is SGHKS and CDR2 is YYEKEE (reference sequence). The CDR3 is made up of 13 amino acids. V was clipped by 0 bases and J by 11 bases, with 12 bases between them.

The rearrangement uses TRBV10-3 and TRBJ2-7, with 8 bases identical to TRBD1. Germline loops: CDR1 ENHRY, CDR2 SYGVKD. The CDR3 is 14 residues long. Trimming took 4 bases from V and 5 from J; bases not matched to a gene: 7. CDR3 nucleotide sequence: TGTGCCATCAGTGGATCCGGGACAGGCCACGAGCAGTACTTC. Its translation is CAISGSGTGHEQYF.

This chain uses TRBV18 with TRBJ1-5; D is uncertain. Germline-derived CDR1 and CDR2 are KGHSH and LQKENI. V lost 4 bases to trimming and J lost 5 bases, with 9 bases between them. This CDR3 is 13 amino acids long. CDR3 loop: CASSLQEHQPQHF. CDR3 in DNA: TGTGCCAGCTCACTCCAGGAACATCAGCCCCAGCATTTT.

This clone was seen a single time. The CDR3 DNA reads as TGTGCCAGCAGCTTCACAGGGAGTTATGGCTACACCTTC. It translates to CASSFTGSYGYTF. The rearrangement uses TRBV7-2 and TRBJ1-2, with a tentative D call TRBD1 (6 bases). V was shortened by 3 bases and J by 5 bases, with 10 bases between the two germline ends. CDR3 length: 13 residues. Germline V gene sequence: CDR1 SGHTA, CDR2 FQGNSA.

The chain has TRBV6-5 and TRBJ2-4, with D perhaps TRBD1 (5 bases). Trimming removed 0 bases from V and 0 bases from J, with 6 bases in between. Per germline, CDR1 MNHEY and CDR2 SVGAGI. This CDR3 is built from 15 residues. The CDR3 loop is CASSYSGLAKNIQYF. The CDR3 DNA reads as TGTGCCAGCAGTTACTCGGGGCTAGCCAAAAACATTCAGTACTTC.

The chain is built from TRBV7-6 and TRBJ2-3, with 10 nucleotides matching TRBD2. Germline V gives CDR1 SGHVS, CDR2 FNYEAQ. Germline trimming cut 1 base from V and 0 bases from J; bases unmatched to any gene: 10. This CDR3 has 19 residues. The CDR3, as DNA: TGTGCCAGCAGCTTAGATCCTAGCGGGGGAATCTCTAGCACAGATACGCAGTATTTT. Amino acid sequence: CASSLDPSGGISSTDTQYF.

The rearrangement joins TRBV7-8 to TRBJ2-3; TRBD2 matches at 11 bases. The CDR3 contains 16 residues. Germline CDR1 reads SGHVS; CDR2 reads FQNEAQ. Trimming cost V 2 bases and J 10 bases; bases outside gene matches: 11. The CDR3 nucleotides read TGTGCCAGCAGCTTAAAGACTAGCGGGGCCCCCCGGGCGCAGTATTTT. It encodes CASSLKTSGAPRAQYF.

Only a few counts were recorded for this clone. The V call is TRBV12-5, the J call TRBJ2-2; no clear D. The V gene lost 1 base and the J gene lost 5 bases, with 8 bases spanning the gap. Germline lookup yields CDR1 LGHNT and CDR2 FRNRAP. This CDR3 comprises 14 residues. The CDR3 DNA follows: TGTGCTAGTGGTTTGGACGCAGTTACCGGGGAGCTGTTTTTT. Translating gives CASGLDAVTGELFF.

The genes are TRBV5-1 and TRBJ1-6, with a tentative D call TRBD1 (6 bases). This CDR3 spans 17 amino acids. Trimming removed 4 bases at V and 2 bases at J, with 16 bases between. Germline V gene sequence: CDR1 SGHRS, CDR2 YFSETQ. The CDR3 bases are TGCGCCAGCAGCCCGGACAGCCTTCAGACCTATAATTCACCCCTCCACTTT. Its protein product is CASSPDSLQTYNSPLHF.

This clone was detected only once. The V call is TRBV7-2, the J call TRBJ2-5; D gene unclear. V lost 4 bases and J lost 2, with 11 bases in between. The CDR3 sequence is 14 residues long. CDR1 is SGHTA and CDR2 is FQGNSA in the germline V gene. The CDR3 sequence is CASSSTRGQETQYF. The DNA of the CDR3 is TGTGCCAGCAGCTCTACCCGCGGACAAGAGACCCAGTACTTC. Supplemented by reference TRBV7-2 and TRBJ2-5, the full variable domain reads GAGVSQSPSNKVTEKGKDVELRCDPISGHTALYWYRQSLGQGLEFLIYFQGNSAPDKSGLPSDRFSAERTGGSVSTLTIQRTQQEDSAVYLCASSSTRGQETQYFGPGTRLLVL.

This clone was recorded at least ten times. V gene TRBV7-9 combines with J gene TRBJ2-3, with D perhaps TRBD1 (6 bases). Germline V gene data show CDR1 as SEHNR and CDR2 as FQNEAQ (reference sequence). The CDR3 is made up of 13 amino acids. V lost 5 bases to trimming and J lost 10 bases, with 16 bases between them. The CDR3 is CASSTNRDTSQYF. DNA of the CDR3: TGTGCCAGCAGCACTAACCGGGACACCTCGCAGTATTTT.

The J gene is TRBJ1-2, the V gene TRBV24-1; the match to TRBD1 covers 9 bases. V lost 4 bases, J lost 4 bases, and 9 bases stayed unmatched. Per germline, CDR1 KGHDR and CDR2 SFDVKD. The CDR3 has 16 amino acids. The CDR3 sequence: CATSEDRGGHFYGYTF. CDR3 DNA sequence: TGTGCCACCAGTGAGGACAGGGGCGGCCATTTCTATGGCTACACCTTC.

The genes are TRBV10-3 and TRBJ2-3, with 9 bases lining up with TRBD2. The germline CDR1 and CDR2 sequences are ENHRY and SYGVKD. There are 13 residues in the CDR3. V shed 8 bases, J shed 3 bases, and the junction held 3 bases outside the gene matches. The CDR3 bases are TGTGCCATCCAGGGACTAGCAACAGATACGCAGTATTTT. Translating gives CAIQGLATDTQYF.

The chain joins TRBV24-1 to TRBJ1-3; no firm D call. The CDR3 sequence is 12 residues long. Germline CDR1 is KGHDR and CDR2 is SFDVKD. Trimming took 9 bases from V and 8 from J, leaving 13 bases between them. The CDR3 sequence is CATLPGLDTIYF. CDR3 nucleotides: TGTGCCACCCTACCGGGGTTAGACACCATATATTTT.